Included here is one T cell receptor beta chain sequence, with context. This CDR3 contains 14 residues. The germline gives CDR1 LGHNA, CDR2 YNFKEQ. V was shortened by 0 bases and J by 2 bases, with 7 bases between the two germline ends. The protocol was immunoSEQ multiplex PCR, while the TCRdb copy is restricted to in-frame clones and leaves out a portion. This table holds roughly 72,000 clones, 79% found once. The data belong to a study of blood T cell repertoires in COVID-19. The receptor was isolated from a woman older than 75 with active or convalescent COVID-19. The sequencing sample was made of peripheral blood. J is TRBJ2-5 and V is TRBV4-2; D is ambiguous. CDR3 region: CASSQDPRQETQYF. The CDR3 region has the DNA TGTGCCAGCAGCCAAGATCCCAGGCAAGAGACCCAGTACTTC.